Below are 21 T cell receptor beta chains sequenced from a single sample in a study of T-cell memory formation after mild COVID-19. MiXCR, run by TCRdb on the 5' RACE reads, gives a single entry per CDR3 protein. The sample lists roughly 450,000 distinct CDR3 sequences, 18% occurring once. Input material: PBMCs or a T cell subset sorted from them (not recorded which). The receptors shown here come from an adult woman who had mild COVID-19 (a few samples of this study predate the infection). Cell type and time point are not known.

The rearrangement uses TRBV15 and TRBJ2-1; TRBD2 aligns across 10 bases. The CDR3 contains 17 residues. Trimming removed 0 bases from V and 4 bases from J; junction bases left unmatched: 6. Looked up from germline, CDR1 is LNHNV and CDR2 is YYDKDF (reference sequence). CDR3 sequence: CATSRDPASGSYNEQFF. CDR3 nucleotides: TGTGCCACCAGCAGAGACCCGGCTAGCGGGAGTTACAATGAGCAGTTCTTC.

Only a few counts were recorded for this clonotype. The J gene is TRBJ2-1, the V gene TRBV20-1; D ambiguous. Germline lookup yields CDR1 DFQATT and CDR2 SNEGSKA (reference sequence). The CDR3 extends over 14 amino acids. The V end lost 2 bases, the J end lost 3 bases, and 11 bases lay between the germline ends. CDR3 bases: TGCAGTGCTAGACGTATGCTGGGCTACAATGAGCAGTTCTTC. It encodes CSARRMLGYNEQFF.

This clonotype was observed a handful of times. The gene calls are TRBV3-1 and TRBJ2-1, with a possible D match to TRBD2 (6 bases). V shed 1 base and J shed 1 base, with 14 bases lying between them. There are 17 residues in the CDR3. The germline CDR1 and CDR2 sequences are LGHDT and YNNKEL (reference sequence). This CDR3 reads CASSQGGGAMSYNEQFF. CDR3 coding DNA: TGTGCCAGCAGCCAAGGTGGAGGGGCAATGTCCTACAATGAGCAGTTCTTC.

The sample holds many counts of this clonotype. CDR3 protein: CASSLGLDRDTQYF. Written as DNA, the CDR3 is TGTGCCAGCAGTTTGGGACTAGATAGGGATACGCAGTATTTT. J is TRBJ2-3 and V is TRBV12-3 or TRBV12-4, with 8 bases aligning to TRBD2. V was clipped by 3 bases and J by 6 bases; unmatched bases: 5. The CDR3 sequence is 14 residues long.

The gene calls are TRBV3-1 and TRBJ1-2; perhaps TRBD1 as D (6 bases). The CDR3 spans 11 residues. The germline V and J ends were trimmed by 11 bases and 4 bases, with 11 bases remaining between them. CDR1 LGHDT and CDR2 YNNKEL come from the germline V gene (reference sequence). The CDR3 loop reads CASGTSYGYTF. CDR3 bases: TGTGCCTCCGGGACATCCTATGGCTACACCTTC.

This clonotype occurred many times. J is TRBJ2-7 and V is TRBV7-9; D possibly uses TRBD1 or TRBD2 (5 bases each). The CDR3 is 13 residues long. V lost 5 bases and J lost 1, with 9 bases in between. Germline V gene sequence: CDR1 SEHNR, CDR2 FQNEAQ (reference sequence). CDR3 sequence (DNA): TGTGCCAGCAGCGGGGACGGGTCCTACGAGCAGTACTTC. Protein sequence: CASSGDGSYEQYF.

The sample holds a few counts of this clonotype. This chain joins TRBV20-1 and TRBJ1-1; D is undetermined. Trimming cost V 5 bases and J 1 base, with 11 bases left between them. CDR1 and CDR2 (germline): DFQATT, SNEGSKA (reference sequence). The CDR3 has 13 amino acids. CDR3 amino acids: CSAAVGGNTEAFF. The CDR3 DNA follows: TGCAGTGCTGCGGTAGGAGGGAACACTGAAGCTTTCTTT.

The chain employs TRBV7-2 and TRBJ2-3, with 7 positions matching TRBD2. Germline lookup yields CDR1 SGHTA and CDR2 FQGNSA. This CDR3 is built from 16 residues. V lost 2 bases, J lost 1 base, and 6 bases stayed unmatched. The CDR3 DNA follows: TGTGCCAGCAGCTTATCCCCAGCGGGGCGCACAGATACGCAGTATTTT. Its translation: CASSLSPAGRTDTQYF.

This clonotype was recorded a few times. The chain uses TRBV7-9 and TRBJ2-1, with D tentatively TRBD1 or TRBD2 (6 bases each). Trimming removed 4 bases from V and 5 bases from J, with 15 bases in between. CDR3 length: 15 residues. Germline V gene lookup returns CDR1 SEHNR and CDR2 FQNEAQ (reference sequence). The CDR3 sequence: CASSSGAAAHNEQFF. CDR3 nucleotides: TGTGCCAGCAGCTCGGGGGCCGCAGCCCACAATGAGCAGTTCTTC.

The sample holds a few counts of this clonotype. This chain uses TRBV5-1 with TRBJ2-6, with 9 bases identical to TRBD1. Per the germline V gene, CDR1 is SGHRS and CDR2 is YFSETQ. J gave up 13 bases and V 4 bases, and 6 bases lay outside the gene matches. The CDR3 runs 13 residues. CDR3 amino acids: CASSIQGAQVLTF. For the CDR3, the DNA is TGCGCCAGCAGCATACAGGGGGCCCAGGTCCTGACTTTC.

This chain links TRBV24-1 with TRBJ2-1; D is possibly TRBD1 (6 bases). This CDR3 region has 15 residues. V shed 3 bases and J shed 7 bases, with 15 bases lying between them. The germline V gene has CDR1 KGHDR and CDR2 SFDVKD. For the CDR3, the DNA is TGTGCCACCAGTGATGAGACAGGCCCAGCTAATGAGCAGTTCTTC. It specifies CATSDETGPANEQFF.

This clonotype was recorded at least ten times. J is TRBJ2-3 and V is TRBV7-3; 7 bases line up with TRBD2. V gave up 2 bases and J gave up 6 bases; unmatched junction bases: 8. This CDR3 has 15 amino acids. The germline V gene encodes CDR1 SGHTA and CDR2 FQGTGA. CDR3 region: CASSLSTSASDTQYF. The CDR3 nucleotides are TGTGCCAGCAGCTTATCTACTAGCGCGTCGGATACGCAGTATTTT.

This clonotype has only a few counts. The rearrangement uses TRBV19 and TRBJ2-1; 8 bases align to TRBD1. J gave up 5 bases and V 5 bases, and 14 bases lay outside the gene matches. Germline CDR1 LNHDA, CDR2 SQIVND (reference sequence). The CDR3 loop spans 17 amino acids. This chain's CDR3 is CASSLAPGTGAHNEQFF. The CDR3 DNA is TGTGCCAGTAGTTTAGCCCCCGGGACAGGCGCCCACAATGAGCAGTTCTTC.

The rearrangement uses TRBV12-3 or TRBV12-4 and TRBJ1-1; 9 nucleotides align to TRBD1. Unmatched junction bases numbered 3, after V lost 7 bases and J lost 0 bases. This CDR3 has 14 amino acids. Written as DNA, the CDR3 is TGTGCCAGCACCGACAGGGGGATGAACACTGAAGCTTTCTTT. It translates to CASTDRGMNTEAFF.

This clonotype was seen more than once but under ten times. This rearrangement joins TRBV5-1 to TRBJ1-3; perhaps TRBD1 as D (6 bases). Trimming took off 5 bases at V and 2 bases at J, with 14 bases between the two ends. Germline CDR1 and CDR2: SGHRS and YFSETQ. The CDR3 extends over 15 amino acids. The CDR3 loop is CASRSGVDAGNTIYF. Written as DNA, the CDR3 is TGCGCCAGCAGATCAGGGGTCGATGCTGGAAACACCATATATTTT.

V and J are TRBV23-1 and TRBJ1-5; 7 nucleotides align to TRBD1. TRBV23-1 is reported as an ORF; its role is uncertain. The V gene end was trimmed by 7 bases and the J gene end by 1 base; junction bases not matched to a gene: 13. This CDR3 has 17 amino acids. The CDR3 loop reads CASTGGRGSSSNQPQHF. CDR3 nucleotide sequence: TGCGCCAGCACAGGGGGGAGGGGCTCTTCGAGCAATCAGCCCCAGCATTTT.

A few counts support this clonotype. The chain has TRBV20-1 and TRBJ1-5; D uncertain. Germline assignment: CDR1 DFQATT and CDR2 SNEGSKA (reference sequence). This CDR3 spans 14 amino acids. V lost 0 bases and J 0 bases, leaving 6 bases between the germline ends. The DNA of the CDR3 is TGCAGTGCTAGAGATCCAGGTAGCAATCAGCCCCAGCATTTT. Its protein is CSARDPGSNQPQHF.

This clonotype was detected only a few times. The chain's CDR3 is CASSSDTLYEQYF. DNA of the CDR3: TGTGCCAGCAGCTCGGACACACTCTACGAGCAGTACTTC. This sequence joins TRBV7-9 and TRBJ2-7, with D maybe TRBD1 (5 bases). CDR1 is SEHNR, CDR2 FQNEAQ, per germline (reference sequence). The CDR3 is made up of 13 amino acids. The ends were cut back, 4 bases at V and 3 bases at J, with 10 bases in the middle.

This clonotype has just a few counts. The chain couples TRBV24-1 to TRBJ2-7; 10 bases map to TRBD1. Germline CDR1 reads KGHDR; CDR2 reads SFDVKD. The CDR3 is 15 residues long. Trimming cost V 4 bases and J 3 bases; bases outside gene matches: 5. CDR3 amino acids: CATSDARDRGYEQYF. The CDR3 nucleotides are TGTGCCACCAGTGACGCCCGGGACAGGGGCTACGAGCAGTACTTC.

The chain carries TRBV7-9 and TRBJ2-7; D not resolved. The CDR3 length is 14 residues. The V end lost 1 base, the J end lost 4 bases, and 11 bases lay between the germline ends. The germline gives CDR1 SEHNR, CDR2 FQNEAQ (reference sequence). This chain's CDR3 is CASSLVNDPYEQYF. CDR3 bases: TGTGCCAGCAGCTTAGTTAACGACCCTTACGAGCAGTACTTC.

The rearrangement joins TRBV18 to TRBJ2-1; 8 nucleotides align to TRBD1. V was clipped by 3 bases and J by 12 bases; unmatched bases: 13. This CDR3 is 15 amino acids long. Looked up from germline, CDR1 is KGHSH and CDR2 is LQKENI. The DNA of the CDR3 is TGTGCCAGCTCACCCGCGTACGTTCGGACAGGGACGCAGTTCTTC. This codes for CASSPAYVRTGTQFF.